The present entry profiles one T cell receptor beta chain with its context. A much more abundant neighbour one base away suggests this may be a read error. Since the CDR3 does not end with the conserved phenylalanine or tryptophan, this likely comes from a read error. Three rounds of nested PCR, following a modified ARM-PCR protocol, produced the TCRbeta library. One entry per CDR3 protein, called by TCRdb with MiXCR from the multiplex PCR reads. The sample contains more than 85,000 distinct CDR3 sequences, around three fifths of which appear only once. Trimming took 0 bases from V and 9 from J, leaving 12 bases between them. The CDR3 has 15 amino acids. The V gene's germline CDR1 is MGHRA and CDR2 YSYEKL. This sample's RNA came from whole unsorted tissue. This sample is part of a study of tumor and adjacent non-tumor tissue in lung cancer. Whole-study context: Histology: around twelve adenocarcinoma, a couple of squamous cell carcinoma, 1 small cell lung cancer.

V gene TRBV4-1 combines with J gene TRBJ1-6, with D perhaps matching TRBD1 (5 bases). This TCR was recovered from a man in his 70s with non-small cell lung cancer. Sequencing used lung tumor tissue. The CDR3 DNA is TGCGCCAGCAGCCAAGATCGGACACCAATTTCACCCCTCCACTCT. Translating gives CASSQDRTPISPLHS.